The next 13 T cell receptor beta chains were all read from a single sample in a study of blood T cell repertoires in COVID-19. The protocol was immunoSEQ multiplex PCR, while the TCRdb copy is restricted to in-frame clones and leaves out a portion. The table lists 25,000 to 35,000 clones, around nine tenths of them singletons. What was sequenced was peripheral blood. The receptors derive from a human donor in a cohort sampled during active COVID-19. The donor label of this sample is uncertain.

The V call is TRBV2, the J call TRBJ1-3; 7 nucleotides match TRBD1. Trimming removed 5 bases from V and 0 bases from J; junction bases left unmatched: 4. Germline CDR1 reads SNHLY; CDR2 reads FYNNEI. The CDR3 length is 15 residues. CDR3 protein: CASSPGQSSGNTIYF. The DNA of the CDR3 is TGTGCCAGCAGTCCGGGACAGAGCTCTGGAAACACCATATATTTT. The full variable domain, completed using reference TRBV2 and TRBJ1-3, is EPEVTQTPSHQVTQMGQEVILRCVPISNHLYFYWYRQILGQKVEFLVSFYNNEISEKSEIFDDQFSVERPDGSNFTLKIRSTKLEDSAMYFCASSPGQSSGNTIYFGEGSWLTVV.

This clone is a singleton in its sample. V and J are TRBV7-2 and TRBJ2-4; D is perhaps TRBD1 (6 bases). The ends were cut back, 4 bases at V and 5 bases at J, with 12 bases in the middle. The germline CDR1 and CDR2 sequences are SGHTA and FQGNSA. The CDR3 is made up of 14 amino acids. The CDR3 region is CASSSRAGENIQYF. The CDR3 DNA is TGTGCCAGCAGCTCGAGGGCAGGGGAAAACATTCAGTACTTC.

CDR3: CASTTSGRALETQYF. The CDR3 bases are TGTGCCAGCACCACTAGCGGGAGGGCCTTAGAGACCCAGTACTTC. The chain couples TRBV2 to TRBJ2-5, with 13 bases identical to TRBD2. V lost 7 bases and J lost 4; bases outside the gene matches: 6. Germline CDR1 is SNHLY and CDR2 is FYNNEI. The CDR3 covers 15 residues.

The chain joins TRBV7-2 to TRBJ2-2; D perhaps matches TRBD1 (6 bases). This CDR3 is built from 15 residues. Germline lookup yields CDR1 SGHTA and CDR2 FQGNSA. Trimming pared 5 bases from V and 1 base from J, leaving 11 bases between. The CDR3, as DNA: TGTGCCAGCAGCCACAGGACAGAGAACACCGGGGAGCTGTTTTTT. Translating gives CASSHRTENTGELFF.

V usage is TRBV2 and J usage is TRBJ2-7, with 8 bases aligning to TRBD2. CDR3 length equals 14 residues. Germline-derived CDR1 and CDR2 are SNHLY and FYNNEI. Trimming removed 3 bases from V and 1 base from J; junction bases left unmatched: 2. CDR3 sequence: CASSDTSGSYEQYF. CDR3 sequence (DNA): TGTGCCAGCAGTGATACTAGCGGTTCCTACGAGCAGTACTTC. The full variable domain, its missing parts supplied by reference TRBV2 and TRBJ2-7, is EPEVTQTPSHQVTQMGQEVILRCVPISNHLYFYWYRQILGQKVEFLVSFYNNEISEKSEIFDDQFSVERPDGSNFTLKIRSTKLEDSAMYFCASSDTSGSYEQYFGPGTRLTVT.

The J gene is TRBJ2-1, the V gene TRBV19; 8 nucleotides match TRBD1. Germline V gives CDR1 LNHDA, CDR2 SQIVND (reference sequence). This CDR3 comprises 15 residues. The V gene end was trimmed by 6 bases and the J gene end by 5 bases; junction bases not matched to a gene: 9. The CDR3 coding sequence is TGTGCCAGTAGCCAGGGGGCCAGTTCTAACAATGAGCAGTTCTTC. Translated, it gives CASSQGASSNNEQFF. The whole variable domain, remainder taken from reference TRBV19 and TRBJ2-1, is DGGITQSPKYLFRKEGQNVTLSCEQNLNHDAMYWYRQDPGQGLRLIYYSQIVNDFQKGDIAEGYSVSREKKESFPLTVTSAQKNPTAFYLCASSQGASSNNEQFFGPGTRLTVL.

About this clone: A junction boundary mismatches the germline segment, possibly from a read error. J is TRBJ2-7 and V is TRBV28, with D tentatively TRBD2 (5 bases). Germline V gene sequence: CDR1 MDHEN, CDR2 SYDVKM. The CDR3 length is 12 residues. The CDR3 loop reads CASTSEGGIRIF. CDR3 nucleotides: TGTGCCAGCACCTCAGAGGGTGGGATTCGGATCTTC.

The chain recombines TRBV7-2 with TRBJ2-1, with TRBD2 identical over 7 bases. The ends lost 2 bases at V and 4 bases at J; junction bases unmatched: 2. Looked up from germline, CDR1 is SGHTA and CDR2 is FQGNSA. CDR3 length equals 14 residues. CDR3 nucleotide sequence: TGTGCCAGCAGCTTACTAGCGGTATACAATGAGCAGTTCTTC. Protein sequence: CASSLLAVYNEQFF. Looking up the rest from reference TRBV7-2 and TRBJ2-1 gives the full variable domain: GAGVSQSPSNKVTEKGKDVELRCDPISGHTALYWYRQSLGQGLEFLIYFQGNSAPDKSGLPSDRFSAERTGGSVSTLTIQRTQQEDSAVYLCASSLLAVYNEQFFGPGTRLTVL.

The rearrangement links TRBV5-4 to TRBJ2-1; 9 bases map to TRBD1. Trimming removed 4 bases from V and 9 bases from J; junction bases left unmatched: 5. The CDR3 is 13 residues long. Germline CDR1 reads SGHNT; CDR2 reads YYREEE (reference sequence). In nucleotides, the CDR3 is TGTGCCAGCAGCAAGGGACAGGGAACTGAGCAGTTCTTC. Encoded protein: CASSKGQGTEQFF.

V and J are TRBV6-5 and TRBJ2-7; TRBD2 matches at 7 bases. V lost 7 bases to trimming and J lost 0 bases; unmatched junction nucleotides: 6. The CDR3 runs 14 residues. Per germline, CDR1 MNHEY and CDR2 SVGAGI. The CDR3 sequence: CASKDSGSSYEQYF. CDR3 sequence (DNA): TGTGCCAGCAAGGATAGCGGGTCCTCCTACGAGCAGTACTTC.

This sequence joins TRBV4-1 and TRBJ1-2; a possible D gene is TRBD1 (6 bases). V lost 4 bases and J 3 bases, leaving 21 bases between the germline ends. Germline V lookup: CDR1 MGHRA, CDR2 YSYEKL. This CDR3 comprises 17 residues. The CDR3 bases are TGCGCCAGCAGCCTAGAGGACGGGACAAGGACCTACTATGGCTACACCTTC. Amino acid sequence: CASSLEDGTRTYYGYTF.

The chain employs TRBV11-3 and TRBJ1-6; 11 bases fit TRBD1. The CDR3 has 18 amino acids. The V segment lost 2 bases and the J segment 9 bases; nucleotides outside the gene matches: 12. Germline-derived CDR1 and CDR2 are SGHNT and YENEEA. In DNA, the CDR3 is TGTGCCAGCAGCTTATCACCCCCGGGACAGGGGGGCGGTTCACCCCTCCACTTT. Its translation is CASSLSPPGQGGGSPLHF.

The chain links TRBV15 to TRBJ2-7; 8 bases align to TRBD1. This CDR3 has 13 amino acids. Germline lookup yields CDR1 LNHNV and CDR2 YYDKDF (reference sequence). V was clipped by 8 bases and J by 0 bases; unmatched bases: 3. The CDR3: CATGQGNSYEQYF. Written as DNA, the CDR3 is TGTGCCACCGGACAGGGCAACTCCTACGAGCAGTACTTC.